These 18 T cell receptor beta chains were all obtained from the same sample, sequenced in a study of shared clonotypes between healthy human individuals. Using immunoSEQ multiplex PCR, the repertoire was profiled, and TCRdb retains in-frame clones only, with some absent. The table records about 870,000 clones, 92% of them present only once. CD45RO negativity and positive selection for CCR7 defined naive CD8 cells, a population that excluded terminally differentiated effector memory CD45RA+ cells. The sample was naive CD8+ T cells sorted from blood. These receptors came from a man in his thirties or forties in good health.

V is TRBV10-3 and J is TRBJ2-7; no reliable D call. Trimming took 0 bases from V and 3 from J, leaving 12 bases between them. The CDR3 runs 15 residues. Germline CDR1 reads ENHRY; CDR2 reads SYGVKD. CDR3 residues: CAISESAQVNYEQYF. The CDR3 coding sequence is TGTGCCATCAGTGAGTCGGCCCAAGTAAACTACGAGCAGTACTTC.

The chain is built from TRBV7-2 and TRBJ1-3; TRBD1 might be the D (6 bases). CDR1 is SGHTA, CDR2 FQGNSA, per germline. The CDR3 contains 15 residues. The V and J ends lost 5 bases and 1 base respectively, with 12 bases between them. Written as DNA, the CDR3 is TGTGCCAGCAGCGAAGGACAGTCATCTGGAAACACCATATATTTT. This sequence encodes CASSEGQSSGNTIYF. The complete variable domain, with remaining parts taken from reference TRBV7-2 and TRBJ1-3, reads GAGVSQSPSNKVTEKGKDVELRCDPISGHTALYWYRQSLGQGLEFLIYFQGNSAPDKSGLPSDRFSAERTGGSVSTLTIQRTQQEDSAVYLCASSEGQSSGNTIYFGEGSWLTVV.

V usage is TRBV10-3 and J usage is TRBJ2-2; D perhaps matches TRBD2 (6 bases). CDR1 and CDR2 from the germline V gene are ENHRY and SYGVKD. Deletions cut 2 bases from V and 3 bases from J, with 7 bases between. CDR3 length equals 14 residues. The CDR3 loop reads CAISEGGYTGELFF. DNA of the CDR3: TGTGCCATCAGTGAGGGAGGGTACACCGGGGAGCTGTTTTTT.

The genes are TRBV29-1 and TRBJ2-7; no firm D call. The CDR3 loop spans 11 amino acids. Germline CDR1 SQVTM, CDR2 ANQGSEA. V lost 7 bases, J lost 3 bases, and 10 bases lay in between. As DNA, the CDR3 is TGCAGCGCAACAGTGGGCTACGAGCAGTACTTC. This encodes CSATVGYEQYF.

The rearrangement joins TRBV6-1 to TRBJ2-1, with D uncertain. Trimming cost V 9 bases and J 2 bases, with 11 bases left between them. The length of the CDR3 is 13 residues. Germline V gives CDR1 MNHNS, CDR2 SASEGT. The CDR3 DNA is TGTGCCAGTATCCACGAGCCCTACAATGAGCAGTTCTTC. It codes for CASIHEPYNEQFF.

As to this clone: This same CDR3 is encoded by further DNA sequences in the sample. The chain couples TRBV9 to TRBJ2-7, with 8 bases aligning to TRBD2. Germline CDR1 SGDLS, CDR2 YYNGEE. The CDR3 is 16 residues long. With V trimmed by 0 bases and J by 0 bases, 5 bases remained unmatched. CDR3 DNA sequence: TGTGCCAGCAGCGTAGATTCCAGCGGGAGCTCCTACGAGCAGTACTTC. This sequence encodes CASSVDSSGSSYEQYF.

The chain combines TRBV11-2 with TRBJ2-3; possibly TRBD2 for D (6 bases). Germline-derived CDR1 and CDR2 are SGHAT and FQNNGV. The CDR3 extends over 16 amino acids. With 3 bases removed from V and 0 bases from J, the gap between germline ends came to 13 bases. The CDR3 here is CASSFVGGASTDTQYF. As DNA, the CDR3 is TGTGCCAGCAGCTTCGTGGGCGGGGCTAGCACAGATACGCAGTATTTT.

The genes are TRBV7-9 and TRBJ2-7, with D possibly being TRBD2 (6 bases). This CDR3 is built from 13 residues. Trimming removed 8 bases at V and 5 bases at J, with 16 bases between. Germline CDR1 and CDR2: SEHNR and FQNEAQ (reference sequence). The CDR3 loop reads CASQGGASDEQYF. Written as DNA, the CDR3 is TGTGCCAGCCAGGGCGGGGCCTCGGACGAGCAGTACTTC.

The chain uses TRBV4-3 and TRBJ2-3; TRBD2 matches at 7 bases. This CDR3 has 17 amino acids. CDR1 is LGHNA and CDR2 is YSLEER in the germline V gene. V lost 1 base to trimming and J lost 4 bases; unmatched junction nucleotides: 11. The chain's CDR3 is CASSQVLGLPLPDTQYF. Here the CDR3 DNA reads TGCGCCAGCAGCCAAGTCTTGGGACTACCACTCCCAGATACGCAGTATTTT.

The chain is built from TRBV7-9 and TRBJ1-4; D uncertain. V lost 1 base and J 8 bases, leaving 8 bases between the germline ends. There are 13 residues in the CDR3. From germline, CDR1 is SEHNR and CDR2 FQNEAQ (reference sequence). The CDR3 coding sequence is TGTGCCAGCAGCTTAGAGGACGGGGAAAAACTGTTTTTT. It translates to CASSLEDGEKLFF.

J is TRBJ2-6 and V is TRBV7-9; TRBD1 matches 7 bases. The V gene's germline CDR1 is SEHNR and CDR2 FQNEAQ (reference sequence). V lost 5 bases and J lost 0; bases outside the gene matches: 7. The CDR3 loop spans 17 amino acids. CDR3 amino acids: CASSKGQFNSGANVLTF. The CDR3 DNA is TGTGCCAGCAGCAAGGGACAGTTCAACTCTGGGGCCAACGTCCTGACTTTC.

The rearrangement uses TRBV7-9 and TRBJ2-5; perhaps TRBD1 as D (6 bases). V lost 1 base and J 5 bases, leaving 11 bases between the germline ends. Per germline, CDR1 SEHNR and CDR2 FQNEAQ (reference sequence). The CDR3 is 14 residues long. CDR3 in amino acids: CASSLDGTIETQYF. For the CDR3, the DNA is TGTGCCAGCAGCTTAGATGGGACAATCGAGACCCAGTACTTC.

The chain is built from TRBV19 and TRBJ2-1; 12 nucleotides agree with TRBD2. The germline gives CDR1 LNHDA, CDR2 SQIVND (reference sequence). The CDR3 sequence is 16 residues long. Unmatched junction bases numbered 5, after V lost 4 bases and J lost 4 bases. CDR3 protein: CASSRSLAGGYNEQFF. CDR3 nucleotide sequence: TGTGCCAGTAGTAGAAGCCTAGCGGGAGGGTACAATGAGCAGTTCTTC.

This clone was counted a single time. The V call is TRBV7-6, the J call TRBJ2-7; the D call may be TRBD1 or TRBD2 (5 bases each). The CDR3 runs 14 residues. V was shortened by 5 bases and J by 7 bases, with 18 bases between the two germline ends. Germline V gene data show CDR1 as SGHVS and CDR2 as FNYEAQ. The CDR3 DNA is TGTGCCAGCAGCCATCAGGGAGTTTGGAGAGAGCAGTACTTC. Translation: CASSHQGVWREQYF. The full variable domain, with the rest looked up from reference TRBV7-6 and TRBJ2-7, is GAGVSQSPRYKVTKRGQDVALRCDPISGHVSLYWYRQALGQGPEFLTYFNYEAQQDKSGLPNDRFSAERPEGSISTLTIQRTEQRDSAMYRCASSHQGVWREQYFGPGTRLTVT.

The chain combines TRBV13 with TRBJ2-5; no reliable D call. This CDR3 contains 17 residues. From germline, CDR1 is PRHDT and CDR2 FYEKMQ (reference sequence). Trimming took off 5 bases at V and 4 bases at J, with 23 bases between the two ends. The CDR3 spells CASSPRSASVFRETQYF. CDR3 DNA: TGTGCCAGCAGCCCCCGGTCCGCATCCGTTTTTCGAGAGACCCAGTACTTC.

The V and J genes are TRBV11-2 and TRBJ2-7; D uncertain. CDR3 length equals 14 residues. The germline CDR1 and CDR2 sequences are SGHAT and FQNNGV. V lost 5 bases, J lost 3 bases, and 14 bases lay in between. CDR3 DNA sequence: TGTGCCAGCAGCCCGATAGCAGGTGACTACGAGCAGTACTTC. Translation: CASSPIAGDYEQYF.

The chain links TRBV6-5 to TRBJ1-6; 11 bases align to TRBD1. Germline CDR1 MNHEY, CDR2 SVGAGI. After removal of 7 bases from V and 9 bases from J, the junction contained 8 bases not matched to a gene. The CDR3 has 15 residues. For the CDR3, the DNA is TGTGCCAGCAAAACCGGGACAGGGGGTTTTTCACCCCTCCACTTT. Its protein product is CASKTGTGGFSPLHF.

About this clone itself: One end of the junction does not line up with germline, which may come from a read error. J is TRBJ2-3 and V is TRBV7-7, with TRBD2 matching 9 bases. Germline CDR1 reads SSHAT; CDR2 reads FNYEAQ (reference sequence). This CDR3 is built from 14 residues. The CDR3 nucleotides are TGTGCTAGCAGCTTAGCGGGAGCGGAAGATACGCAGTATTTT. Protein: CASSLAGAEDTQYF.